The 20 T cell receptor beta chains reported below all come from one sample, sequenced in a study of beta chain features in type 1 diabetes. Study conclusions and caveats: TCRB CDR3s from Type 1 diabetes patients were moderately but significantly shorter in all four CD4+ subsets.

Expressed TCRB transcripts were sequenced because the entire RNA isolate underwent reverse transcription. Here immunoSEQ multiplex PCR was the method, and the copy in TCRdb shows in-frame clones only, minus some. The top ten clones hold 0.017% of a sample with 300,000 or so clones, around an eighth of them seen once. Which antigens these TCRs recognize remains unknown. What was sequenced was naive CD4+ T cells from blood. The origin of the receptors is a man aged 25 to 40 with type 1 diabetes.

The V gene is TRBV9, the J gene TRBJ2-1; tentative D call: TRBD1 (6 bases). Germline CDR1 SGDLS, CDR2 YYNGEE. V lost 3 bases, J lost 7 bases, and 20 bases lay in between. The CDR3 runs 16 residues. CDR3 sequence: CASSDPYQGSANEQFF. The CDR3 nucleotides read TGTGCCAGCAGCGACCCCTACCAGGGGAGTGCGAATGAGCAGTTCTTC.

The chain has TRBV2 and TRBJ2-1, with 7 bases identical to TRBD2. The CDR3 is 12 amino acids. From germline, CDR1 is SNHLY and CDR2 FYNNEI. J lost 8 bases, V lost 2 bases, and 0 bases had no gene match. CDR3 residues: CASSELADEQFF. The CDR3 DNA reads TGTGCCAGCAGTGAACTAGCGGATGAGCAGTTCTTC.

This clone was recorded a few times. CDR3 sequence: CASTRLADPIYEQYF. DNA of the CDR3: TGTGCCAGCACGAGGCTAGCGGACCCTATTTACGAGCAGTACTTC. The chain employs TRBV18 and TRBJ2-7, with TRBD2 matching over 7 bases. This CDR3 is 15 amino acids long. V gave up 8 bases and J gave up 4 bases; unmatched junction bases: 14. Germline CDR1 and CDR2: KGHSH and LQKENI.

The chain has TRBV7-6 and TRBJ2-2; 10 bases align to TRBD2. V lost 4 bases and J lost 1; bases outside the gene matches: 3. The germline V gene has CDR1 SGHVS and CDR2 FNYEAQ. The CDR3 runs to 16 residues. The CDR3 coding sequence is TGTGCCAGCAGCTCCGGGACTAGCGTGAACACCGGGGAGCTGTTTTTT. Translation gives CASSSGTSVNTGELFF.

The CDR3 region has the DNA TGTGCCAGCAGCTTAGCCCGGACAGGTACCTACGAGCAGTACTTC. Protein: CASSLARTGTYEQYF. This rearrangement joins TRBV7-9 to TRBJ2-7; 7 bases map to TRBD1. This CDR3 contains 15 residues. The germline CDR1 and CDR2 sequences are SEHNR and FQNEAQ (reference sequence). J gave up 2 bases and V 0 bases, and 4 bases lay outside the gene matches.

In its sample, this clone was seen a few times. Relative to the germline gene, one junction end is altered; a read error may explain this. The CDR3 DNA follows: TGTGCCAGTCGTATTACGTTACAGGGAGCCTATGGCTACACCTTC. This sequence encodes CASRITLQGAYGYTF. V gene TRBV19 combines with J gene TRBJ1-2; D may be TRBD1 (6 bases). The CDR3 runs to 15 residues. Germline lookup yields CDR1 LNHDA and CDR2 SQIVND (reference sequence).

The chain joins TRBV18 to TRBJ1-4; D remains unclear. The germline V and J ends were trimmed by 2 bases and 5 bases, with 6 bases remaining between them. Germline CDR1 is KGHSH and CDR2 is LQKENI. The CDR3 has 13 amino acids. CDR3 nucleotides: TGTGCCAGCTCACCAGGCAGGAATGAAAAACTGTTTTTT. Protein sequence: CASSPGRNEKLFF. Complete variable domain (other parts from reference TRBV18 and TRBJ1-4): NAGVMQNPRHLVRRRGQEARLRCSPMKGHSHVYWYRQLPEEGLKFMVYLQKENIIDESGMPKERFSAEFPKEGPSILRIQQVVRGDSAAYFCASSPGRNEKLFFGSGTQLSVL.

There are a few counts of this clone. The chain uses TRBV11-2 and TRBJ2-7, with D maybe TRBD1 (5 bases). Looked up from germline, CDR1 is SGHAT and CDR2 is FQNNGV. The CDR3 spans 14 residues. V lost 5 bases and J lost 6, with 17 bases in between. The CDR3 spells CASSQGDNKAEQYF. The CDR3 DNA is TGTGCCAGCAGCCAGGGCGATAACAAGGCCGAGCAGTACTTC. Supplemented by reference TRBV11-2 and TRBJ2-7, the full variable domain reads EAGVAQSPRYKIIEKRQSVAFWCNPISGHATLYWYQQILGQGPKLLIQFQNNGVVDDSQLPKDRFSAERLKGVDSTLKIQPAKLEDSAVYLCASSQGDNKAEQYFGPGTRLTVT.

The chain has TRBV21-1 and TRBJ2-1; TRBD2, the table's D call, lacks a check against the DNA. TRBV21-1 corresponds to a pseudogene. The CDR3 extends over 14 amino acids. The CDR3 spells CASSGLAGGQEQFF. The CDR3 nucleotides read TGTGCCAGCAGCGGACTAGCGGGAGGGCAAGAGCAGTTCTTC.

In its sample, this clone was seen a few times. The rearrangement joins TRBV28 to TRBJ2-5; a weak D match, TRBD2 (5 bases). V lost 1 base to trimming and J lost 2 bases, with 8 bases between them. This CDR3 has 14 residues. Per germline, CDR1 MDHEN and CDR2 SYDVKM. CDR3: CASSLSRTQETQYF. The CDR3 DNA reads TGTGCCAGCAGTTTATCACGGACTCAAGAGACCCAGTACTTC.

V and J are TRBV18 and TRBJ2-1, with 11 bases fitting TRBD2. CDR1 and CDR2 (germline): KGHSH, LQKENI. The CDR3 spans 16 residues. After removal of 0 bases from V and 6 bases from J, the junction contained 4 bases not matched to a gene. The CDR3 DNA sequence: TGTGCCAGCTCACCACCGGGTAGCGGGAGGGTCAATGAGCAGTTCTTC. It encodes CASSPPGSGRVNEQFF.

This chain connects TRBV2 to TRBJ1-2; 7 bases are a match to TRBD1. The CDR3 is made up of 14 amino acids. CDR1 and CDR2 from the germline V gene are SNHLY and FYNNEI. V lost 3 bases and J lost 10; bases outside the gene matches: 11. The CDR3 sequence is CASSEGQRVFPYTF. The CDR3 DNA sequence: TGTGCCAGCAGTGAGGGACAGCGCGTCTTTCCCTACACCTTC.

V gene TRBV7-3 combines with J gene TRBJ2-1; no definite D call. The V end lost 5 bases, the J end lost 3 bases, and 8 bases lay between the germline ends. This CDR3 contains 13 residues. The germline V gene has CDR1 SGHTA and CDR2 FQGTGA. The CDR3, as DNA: TGTGCCAGCAGCACAGACGGCTACAATGAGCAGTTCTTC. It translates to CASSTDGYNEQFF.

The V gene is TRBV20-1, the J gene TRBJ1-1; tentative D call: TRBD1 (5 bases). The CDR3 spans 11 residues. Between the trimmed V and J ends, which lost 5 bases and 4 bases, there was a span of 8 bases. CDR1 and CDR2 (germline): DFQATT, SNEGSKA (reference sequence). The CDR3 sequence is CSAGGSTEAFF. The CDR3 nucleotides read TGCAGTGCTGGGGGGAGCACTGAAGCTTTCTTT.

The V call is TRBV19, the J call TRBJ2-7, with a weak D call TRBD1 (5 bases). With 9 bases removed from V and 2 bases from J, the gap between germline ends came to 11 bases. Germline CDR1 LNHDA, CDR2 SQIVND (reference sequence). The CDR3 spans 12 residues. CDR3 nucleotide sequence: TGTGCCAGCGGTGACAGAACCTACGAGCAGTACTTC. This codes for CASGDRTYEQYF.

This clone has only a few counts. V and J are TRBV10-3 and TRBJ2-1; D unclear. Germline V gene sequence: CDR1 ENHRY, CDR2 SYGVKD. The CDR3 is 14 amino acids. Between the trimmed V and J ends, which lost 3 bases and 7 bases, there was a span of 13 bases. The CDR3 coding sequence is TGTGCCATCAGTGAACGGTCGTCCGGGAATGAGCAGTTCTTC. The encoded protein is CAISERSSGNEQFF.

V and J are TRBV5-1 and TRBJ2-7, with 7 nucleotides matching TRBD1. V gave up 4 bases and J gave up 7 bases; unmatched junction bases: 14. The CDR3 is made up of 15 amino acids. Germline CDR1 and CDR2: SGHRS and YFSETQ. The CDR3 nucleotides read TGCGCCAGCAGCCTAAAGGGACAGAATTTTGGGGAGCAGTACTTC. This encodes CASSLKGQNFGEQYF. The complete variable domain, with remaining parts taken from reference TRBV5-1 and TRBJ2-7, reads KAGVTQTPRYLIKTRGQQVTLSCSPISGHRSVSWYQQTPGQGLQFLFEYFSETQRNKGNFPGRFSGRQFSNSRSEMNVSTLELGDSALYLCASSLKGQNFGEQYFGPGTRLTVT.

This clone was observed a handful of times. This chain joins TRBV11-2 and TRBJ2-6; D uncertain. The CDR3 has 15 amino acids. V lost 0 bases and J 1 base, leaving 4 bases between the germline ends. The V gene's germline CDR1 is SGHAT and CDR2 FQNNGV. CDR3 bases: TGTGCCAGCAGCTTAGACAGGTCTGGGGCCAACGTCCTGACTTTC. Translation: CASSLDRSGANVLTF. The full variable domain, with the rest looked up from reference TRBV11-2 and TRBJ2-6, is EAGVAQSPRYKIIEKRQSVAFWCNPISGHATLYWYQQILGQGPKLLIQFQNNGVVDDSQLPKDRFSAERLKGVDSTLKIQPAKLEDSAVYLCASSLDRSGANVLTFGAGSRLTVL.

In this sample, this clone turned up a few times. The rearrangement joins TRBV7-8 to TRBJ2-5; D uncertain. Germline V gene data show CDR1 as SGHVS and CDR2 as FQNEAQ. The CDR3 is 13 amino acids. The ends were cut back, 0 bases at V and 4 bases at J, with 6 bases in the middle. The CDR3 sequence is CASSLALLETQYF. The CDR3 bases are TGTGCCAGCAGCTTAGCCTTATTAGAGACCCAGTACTTC.

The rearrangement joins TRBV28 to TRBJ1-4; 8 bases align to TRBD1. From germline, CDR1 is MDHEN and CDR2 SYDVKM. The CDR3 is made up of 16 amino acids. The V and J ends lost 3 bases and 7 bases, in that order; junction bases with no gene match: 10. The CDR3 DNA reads TGTGCCAGCAGTTTGGGTGGGACAGGAGGCCCTGAAAAACTGTTTTTT. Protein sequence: CASSLGGTGGPEKLFF.